This TCR beta chain emerged from a study of T cells in Graves' hyperthyroidism and ophthalmopathy. Study observations and caveats: Most thyroid clonotypes with frequency above 0.001 were detected in blood.

Trimming pared 4 bases from V and 3 bases from J, leaving 17 bases between. Germline CDR1 SGDLS, CDR2 YYNGEE. The CDR3 loop spans 16 amino acids. A remark on this clonotype: Its antigen is undetermined.

RNA transcripts were the template for amplifying TCR beta CDR3 regions. The HTBI primer set was used in a first-round RT-PCR of the TCR CDR3. TCRdb itself ran the multiplex PCR reads through MiXCR, one entry per CDR3 protein. The sample has about 600,000 distinct CDR3 sequences, more than 15% seen once. Exclusion of patients followed from uncontrolled infection, other autoimmune disease, pregnancy or lactation. Clinical symptoms, serum thyroxine, TRAb, thyroid ultrasound and orbital computed tomography informed diagnoses. The PBMCs studied were ones that came from 9 to 10 ml fresh peripheral blood. This TCR came from a woman aged 40-49 years with Graves' ophthalmopathy. V and J are TRBV9 and TRBJ2-1, with TRBD2 as a possible D gene (7 bases). Sequences were obtained from blood. CDR3 protein: CASSPDGGPNYNEQFF. The CDR3 DNA sequence: TGTGCCAGCAGCCCCGACGGGGGGCCAAACTACAATGAGCAGTTCTTC.